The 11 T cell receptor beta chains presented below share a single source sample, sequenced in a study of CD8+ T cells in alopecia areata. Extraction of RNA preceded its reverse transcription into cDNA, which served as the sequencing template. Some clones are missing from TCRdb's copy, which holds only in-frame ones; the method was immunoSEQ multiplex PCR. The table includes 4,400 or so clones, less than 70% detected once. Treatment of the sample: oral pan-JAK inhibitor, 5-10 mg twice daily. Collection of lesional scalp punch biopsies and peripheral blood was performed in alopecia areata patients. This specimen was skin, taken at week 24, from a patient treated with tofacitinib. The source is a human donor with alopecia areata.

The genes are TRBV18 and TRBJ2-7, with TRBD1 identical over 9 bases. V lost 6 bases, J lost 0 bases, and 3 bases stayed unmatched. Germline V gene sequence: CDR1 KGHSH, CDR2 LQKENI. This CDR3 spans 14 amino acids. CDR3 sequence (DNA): TGTGCCAGCTCGCGGACAGGGGACTCCTACGAGCAGTACTTC. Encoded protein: CASSRTGDSYEQYF.

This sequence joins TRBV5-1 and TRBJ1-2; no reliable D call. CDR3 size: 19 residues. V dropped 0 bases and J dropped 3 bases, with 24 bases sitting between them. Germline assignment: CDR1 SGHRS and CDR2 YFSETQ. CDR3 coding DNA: TGCGCCAGCAGCTTGGCCAGGAGCCGCTCTCTTGGACTGCACTATGGCTACACCTTC. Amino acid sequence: CASSLARSRSLGLHYGYTF. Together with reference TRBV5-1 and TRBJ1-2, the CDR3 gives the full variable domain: KAGVTQTPRYLIKTRGQQVTLSCSPISGHRSVSWYQQTPGQGLQFLFEYFSETQRNKGNFPGRFSGRQFSNSRSEMNVSTLELGDSALYLCASSLARSRSLGLHYGYTFGSGTRLTVV.

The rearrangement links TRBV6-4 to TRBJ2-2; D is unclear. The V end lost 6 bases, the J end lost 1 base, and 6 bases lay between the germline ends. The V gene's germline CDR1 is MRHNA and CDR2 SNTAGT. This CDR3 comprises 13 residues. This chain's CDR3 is CASRKGNTGELFF. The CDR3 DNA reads TGTGCCAGCAGAAAGGGGAACACCGGGGAGCTGTTTTTT.

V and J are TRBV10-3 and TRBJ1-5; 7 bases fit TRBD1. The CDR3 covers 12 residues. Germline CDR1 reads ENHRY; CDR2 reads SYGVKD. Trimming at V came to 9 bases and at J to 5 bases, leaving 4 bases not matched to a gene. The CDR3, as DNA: TGTGCCATTTCTCAGGGGGATCAGCCCCAGCATTTT. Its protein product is CAISQGDQPQHF.

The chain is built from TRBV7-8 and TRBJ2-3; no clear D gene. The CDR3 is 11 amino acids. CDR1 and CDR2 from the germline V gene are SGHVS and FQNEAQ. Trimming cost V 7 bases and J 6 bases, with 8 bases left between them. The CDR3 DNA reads TGTGCCAGCAAGGCGGTTGATACGCAGTATTTT. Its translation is CASKAVDTQYF. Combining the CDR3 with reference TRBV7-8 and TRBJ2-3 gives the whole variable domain GAGVSQSPRYKVAKRGQDVALRCDPISGHVSLFWYQQALGQGPEFLTYFQNEAQLDKSGLPSDRFFAERPEGSVSTLKIQRTQQEDSAVYLCASKAVDTQYFGPGTRLTVL.

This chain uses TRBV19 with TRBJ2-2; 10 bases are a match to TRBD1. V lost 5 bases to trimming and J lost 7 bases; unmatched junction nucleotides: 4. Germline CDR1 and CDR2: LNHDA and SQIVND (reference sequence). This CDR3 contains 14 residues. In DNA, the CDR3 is TGTGCCAGTAGTGACAGGGGGCTGGTCGGGGAGCTGTTTTTT. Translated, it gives CASSDRGLVGELFF.

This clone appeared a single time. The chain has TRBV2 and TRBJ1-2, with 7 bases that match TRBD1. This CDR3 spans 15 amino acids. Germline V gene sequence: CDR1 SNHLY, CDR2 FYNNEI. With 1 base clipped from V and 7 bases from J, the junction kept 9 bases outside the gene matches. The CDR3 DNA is TGTGCCAGCAGTGAAGAAGGGACAGCCTATCGTGGCTACACCTTC. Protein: CASSEEGTAYRGYTF. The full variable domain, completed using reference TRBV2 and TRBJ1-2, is EPEVTQTPSHQVTQMGQEVILRCVPISNHLYFYWYRQILGQKVEFLVSFYNNEISEKSEIFDDQFSVERPDGSNFTLKIRSTKLEDSAMYFCASSEEGTAYRGYTFGSGTRLTVV.

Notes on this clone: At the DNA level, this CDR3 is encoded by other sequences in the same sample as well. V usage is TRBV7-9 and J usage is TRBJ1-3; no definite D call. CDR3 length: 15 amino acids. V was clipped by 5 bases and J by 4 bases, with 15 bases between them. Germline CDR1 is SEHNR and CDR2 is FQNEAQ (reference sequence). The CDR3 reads CASSQYIGSGNTIYF. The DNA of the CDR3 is TGTGCCAGCAGCCAATATATAGGCTCCGGAAACACCATATATTTT.

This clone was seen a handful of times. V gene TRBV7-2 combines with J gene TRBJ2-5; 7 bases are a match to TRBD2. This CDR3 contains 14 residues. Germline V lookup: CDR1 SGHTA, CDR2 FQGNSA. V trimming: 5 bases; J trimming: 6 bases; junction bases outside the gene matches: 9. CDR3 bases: TGTGCCAGCAGCCGGACTAGAGAGCGGAAGACCCAGTACTTC. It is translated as CASSRTRERKTQYF.

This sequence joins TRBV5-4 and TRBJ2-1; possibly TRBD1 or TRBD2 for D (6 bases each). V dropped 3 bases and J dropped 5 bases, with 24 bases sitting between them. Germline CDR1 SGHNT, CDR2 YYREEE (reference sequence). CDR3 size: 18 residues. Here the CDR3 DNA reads TGTGCCAGCAGCTCCGCCCGGGGCGGGGTAGGGGGGAACAATGAGCAGTTCTTC. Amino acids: CASSSARGGVGGNNEQFF.

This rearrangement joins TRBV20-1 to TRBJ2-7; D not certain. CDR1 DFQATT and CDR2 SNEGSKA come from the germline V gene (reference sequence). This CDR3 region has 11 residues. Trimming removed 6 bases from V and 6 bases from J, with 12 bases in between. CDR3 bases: TGCAGTGCCACGCCCGACCGCGAGCAGTACTTC. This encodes CSATPDREQYF.